The 22 T cell receptor beta chains presented below share a single source sample, sequenced in a study of T cells in Graves' hyperthyroidism and ophthalmopathy (dated by TCRdb to the late 2010s). Library preparation used multiplex PCR. Reads for this sample came from an Illumina HiSeq 2000. The TCR beta CDR3 regions were amplified from RNA transcripts. For the first round of RT-PCR on the TCR CDR3, the HTBI primer set was used together with the Qiagen OneStep RT-PCR kit. TCRdb applied fastp at Q25 and MiXCR to the public reads, then kept only in-frame beta chains. Duplicate CDR3 protein sequences are folded into a single record with the most common DNA and genes. This sample comprises fewer than 550,000 distinct CDR3 sequences, around 24% of them detected only once. The ten top clones hold approximately 11% of the sample. The sample comprised blood. Receptors originate from a woman aged 30 to 39 with Graves' ophthalmopathy.

This clonotype was detected ten times or more. This chain uses TRBV13 with TRBJ1-2; 8 positions agree with TRBD1. This CDR3 is 14 amino acids long. V was pared by 5 bases and J by 2 bases, with 4 bases of the junction left unmatched. Germline CDR1 reads PRHDT; CDR2 reads FYEKMQ (reference sequence). The CDR3 here is CASSLDRGNYGYTF. The CDR3 bases are TGTGCCAGCAGCCTAGACAGGGGAAACTATGGCTACACCTTC.

This clonotype was detected a few times. The rearrangement joins TRBV7-2 to TRBJ2-4; D is perhaps TRBD2 (6 bases). The CDR3 spans 14 residues. CDR1 and CDR2 from the germline V gene are SGHTA and FQGNSA. V shed 4 bases and J shed 7 bases, with 14 bases lying between them. The CDR3 DNA reads TGTGCCAGCAGCTCCCGGGAGAACGGGAACATTCAGTACTTC. Its translation: CASSSRENGNIQYF.

The V and J genes are TRBV18 and TRBJ1-1; D ambiguous. CDR3 length: 16 amino acids. Germline lookup yields CDR1 KGHSH and CDR2 LQKENI. V lost 2 bases to trimming and J lost 3 bases, with 16 bases between them. CDR3: CASSPIIGVRDTEAFF. Written as DNA, the CDR3 is TGTGCCAGCTCACCAATCATCGGGGTCCGCGACACTGAAGCTTTCTTT.

V usage is TRBV20-1 and J usage is TRBJ2-7; D remains ambiguous. The germline V gene has CDR1 DFQATT and CDR2 SNEGSKA (reference sequence). CDR3 length equals 13 residues. Between the trimmed V and J ends, which lost 3 bases and 0 bases, there was a span of 9 bases. CDR3 coding DNA: TGCAGTGCTAGGAAAGCTGACTCCTACGAGCAGTACTTC. This codes for CSARKADSYEQYF.

The chain links TRBV20-1 to TRBJ2-7, with 8 bases lining up with TRBD1. Germline loops: CDR1 DFQATT, CDR2 SNEGSKA (reference sequence). The CDR3 is 14 residues long. Trimming cost V 6 bases and J 7 bases; bases outside gene matches: 14. DNA of the CDR3: TGCAGTGCCAAACCAGCCCAGGGGGCGCATGAGCAGTACTTC. Protein sequence: CSAKPAQGAHEQYF.

There are many counts of this clonotype. The genes are TRBV20-1 and TRBJ1-5; possible D gene TRBD1, 5 bases. CDR1 DFQATT and CDR2 SNEGSKA come from the germline V gene (reference sequence). The length of the CDR3 is 13 residues. Trimming cost V 5 bases and J 4 bases, with 12 bases left between them. The CDR3 reads CSAVGTDNQPQHF. The CDR3 coding sequence is TGCAGTGCTGTCGGGACCGATAATCAGCCCCAGCATTTT.

There are many counts of this clonotype. V usage is TRBV6-1 and J usage is TRBJ2-7; 10 nucleotides align to TRBD1. CDR1 is MNHNS and CDR2 is SASEGT in the germline V gene. The trim removed 5 bases at V and 0 bases at J, leaving 7 bases unmatched. The CDR3 length is 16 residues. Written as DNA, the CDR3 is TGTGCCAGCAGTACCCCGACAGGGGGCACCTCCTACGAGCAGTACTTC. Translating gives CASSTPTGGTSYEQYF.

With regard to this clonotype: The junction and the germline gene differ at one end; a read error may be behind it. The chain carries TRBV28 and TRBJ2-2, with 8 positions matching TRBD1. The CDR3 has 16 amino acids. Per germline, CDR1 MDHEN and CDR2 SYDVKM. The CDR3 region has the DNA TGTGCCAGCAGCTTATGGGCAGGGGGCCCCACCGGGGAGCTGTTTTTT. Amino acid sequence: CASSLWAGGPTGELFF.

Many counts were recorded for this clonotype. This chain uses TRBV28 with TRBJ1-1; D not resolved. The CDR3 extends over 12 amino acids. Trimming cost V 1 base and J 8 bases, with 8 bases left between them. Germline V CDR1 and CDR2: MDHEN, SYDVKM. The CDR3 sequence is CASSLLGREAFF. As DNA, the CDR3 is TGTGCCAGCAGTTTATTGGGGAGGGAAGCTTTCTTT. Filled out from reference TRBV28 and TRBJ1-1, the complete variable domain reads DVKVTQSSRYLVKRTGEKVFLECVQDMDHENMFWYRQDPGLGLRLIYFSYDVKMKEKGDIPEGYSVSREKKERFSLILESASTNQTSMYLCASSLLGREAFFGQGTRLTVV.

This clonotype came up many times. This rearrangement joins TRBV12-3 or TRBV12-4 to TRBJ1-2; D call uncertain. CDR3 length: 13 amino acids. Trimming pared 7 bases from V and 7 bases from J, leaving 16 bases between. DNA for the CDR3: TGTGCCAGCATTCAATCCGGGCTGGGTGGCTACACCTTC. Translating it yields CASIQSGLGGYTF.

This chain uses TRBV6-1 with TRBJ1-2; D is unclear. V gave up 2 bases and J gave up 8 bases, with 18 bases separating them. CDR1 and CDR2 from the germline V gene are MNHNS and SASEGT. The CDR3 length is 15 residues. CDR3 nucleotides: TGTGCCAGCAGTGAATTTGGCGGAGAATTGGAGGGCTACACCTTC. It translates to CASSEFGGELEGYTF.

This clonotype was seen at least ten times. The chain links TRBV10-3 to TRBJ2-2; TRBD1 aligns across 8 bases. V was clipped by 10 bases and J by 2 bases; unmatched bases: 6. Per the germline V gene, CDR1 is ENHRY and CDR2 is SYGVKD. The CDR3 length is 14 residues. Here the CDR3 DNA reads TGTGCCACAGGACAGGGAACTAACACCGGGGAGCTGTTTTTT. Encoded protein: CATGQGTNTGELFF.

Comments on this clonotype: A much bigger clone sits one base away, suggesting this may be a read error. The chain uses TRBV7-8 and TRBJ1-1; D is perhaps TRBD1 (5 bases). CDR3 length: 16 residues. Germline V lookup: CDR1 SGHVS, CDR2 FQNEAQ. Here the CDR3 reads CASSLEASGAYTEACF. In DNA form, the CDR3 reads TGTGCCAGCAGCTTAGAGGCTTCTGGGGCCTACACTGAAGCTTGCTTT.

The CDR3 coding sequence is TGTGCCAGCAGTTACCCTCTAGCCGGGGAGACCCAGTACTTC. Its translation is CASSYPLAGETQYF. V gene TRBV6-5 combines with J gene TRBJ2-5; weak D call: TRBD2 (5 bases). V was pared by 2 bases and J by 5 bases, with 12 bases between. This CDR3 region has 14 residues. Germline V gives CDR1 MNHEY, CDR2 SVGAGI.

This clonotype occurred a few times. The chain carries TRBV30 and TRBJ2-2; D is perhaps TRBD1 or TRBD2 (7 bases each). The CDR3 length is 14 residues. Germline loops: CDR1 GTSNPN, CDR2 SVGIG (reference sequence). CDR3 in DNA: TGTGTCGCACGGGGGGACAGATCTACCGGGGAGCTGTTTTTT. Encoded protein: CVARGDRSTGELFF.

This clonotype was recorded at least ten times. The rearrangement joins TRBV6-5 to TRBJ2-5; TRBD1 might be the D (6 bases). This CDR3 is built from 14 residues. In germline, CDR1 is MNHEY, CDR2 SVGAGI. V was trimmed by 4 bases and J by 6 bases, leaving 15 bases between them. The CDR3 nucleotides are TGTGCCAGCAGTTTTGGTAACAGGGAAAAGACCCAGTACTTC. Its protein product is CASSFGNREKTQYF.

This chain joins TRBV15 and TRBJ1-3, with D hard to call. CDR3 length: 15 amino acids. Germline V lookup: CDR1 LNHNV, CDR2 YYDKDF (reference sequence). Trimming removed 0 bases from V and 0 bases from J, with 6 bases in between. The CDR3 sequence is CATSRDKGSGNTIYF. The CDR3 coding sequence is TGTGCCACCAGCAGAGATAAAGGCTCTGGAAACACCATATATTTT.

The genes are TRBV20-1 and TRBJ1-2; 7 bases fit TRBD1. This CDR3 has 13 residues. V was pared by 5 bases and J by 8 bases, with 11 bases of the junction left unmatched. Germline V CDR1 and CDR2: DFQATT, SNEGSKA (reference sequence). The CDR3 loop reads CSAVEDRPAGYTF. Here the CDR3 DNA reads TGCAGTGCTGTAGAGGACAGGCCGGCAGGCTACACCTTC.

This clonotype was found many times. J is TRBJ1-2 and V is TRBV20-1; 10 bases line up with TRBD1. CDR3 length: 12 amino acids. J lost 7 bases, V lost 6 bases, and 5 bases had no gene match. Germline-derived CDR1 and CDR2 are DFQATT and SNEGSKA (reference sequence). For the CDR3, the DNA is TGCAGTGCACAGACAGGGGGCGGTGGCTACACCTTC. Encoded protein: CSAQTGGGGYTF.

This clonotype has only a few counts. J is TRBJ2-2 and V is TRBV15; TRBD2 is a possible D gene (5 bases). The CDR3 has 16 amino acids. Germline CDR1 LNHNV, CDR2 YYDKDF (reference sequence). The ends were cut back, 1 base at V and 7 bases at J, with 16 bases in the middle. CDR3 nucleotide sequence: TGTGCCACCAGCAGAGGTCTAGCTTCTACGGGCGGGGAGCTGTTTTTT. The encoded protein is CATSRGLASTGGELFF.

This clonotype was counted many times. V and J are TRBV19 and TRBJ1-5; D not certain. Trimming left V 3 bases short and J 6 bases short, with 6 bases between. The CDR3 extends over 12 amino acids. The germline gives CDR1 LNHDA, CDR2 SQIVND (reference sequence). The CDR3 nucleotides are TGTGCCAGTAGTATCGTTGGTCAGCCCCAGCATTTT. It translates to CASSIVGQPQHF.

The V gene is TRBV12-3 or TRBV12-4, the J gene TRBJ1-5, with D hard to call. The CDR3 loop spans 14 amino acids. Between the trimmed V and J ends, which lost 0 bases and 1 base, there was a span of 4 bases. CDR3 protein: CASSLALSNQPQHF. The DNA of the CDR3 is TGTGCCAGCAGTTTAGCGTTAAGCAATCAGCCCCAGCATTTT.